Below, one TCR beta chain is given with its context. The antigen this receptor binds is unknown. Per-nucleotide qualities are absent, and no much larger clonotype sits a single base away. The same CDR3 arises from other DNA sequences in this sample as well. TCR CDR3 regions were amplified from genomic DNA by multiplex PCR using the deep immunoSEQ assay. For each cell subset, the extracted genomic DNA was distributed evenly across all wells of several immunoSEQ 96-well plates, and each plate served as one replicate. For sorted subsets, roughly 0.2 ug genomic DNA, equal to about 30,000 T cell genomes, was loaded into each replicate PCR. Purified libraries were measured with a Qubit 3.0 fluorometer, size-checked on a Bioanalyzer 2100, and measured again with the KAPA Library Quantification kit. Every immunoSEQ 96-well plate was sequenced on a dedicated single-read 150-cycle Illumina NextSeq 550 flow cell. From the authors' description of their analysis: Because the immunoSEQ output held only junctional sequences and lacked quality scores, the filtering could not match the filtering applied to full-length reads. Sequences were annotated with PyIR, a Python wrapper for IgBLAST v1.9, using IMGT germline references to assign V/J genes and CDR3. Reads with weak V/J assignments (E-value above 1e-6), missing CDR3, stop codons, out-of-frame junctions, or ambiguous translated residues were removed. V3J clonotypes were defined as sequences sharing the same inferred V gene, J gene, and CDR3 amino acid sequence. Percentage overlap between repertoires was calculated by dividing the number of shared unique clonotypes by the size of the smaller repertoire. Three approaches were used to assess repertoire richness: RTK rarefaction, the Chao1 estimator, and Recon v2.1 estimates of unobserved clonotypes. Generation probabilities for all TCRbeta clonotypes obtained by the gDNA method from a few donors were computed using OLGA. The table comes from immuneACCESS by way of TCRdb, which keeps in-frame sequences with V and J called. Part of the clones is missing from these tables; in studies checked, under half for an unresolved V gene and the rest for unknown reasons. V and J calls plus clone size are reproduced from that table; the DNA served to infer D and trimming. Counted in this sample were roughly 2 million clones; around 95% of them appeared once. Together, the top ten hold about 0.13% of the sample.

Donors were healthy HIV-negative adults with no recently reported acute infections or vaccinations. Every donor was a Caucasian adult living in Nashville, Tennessee, USA. CD4+ T cells were enriched by magnetic negative selection, after which naive cells were positively selected on CD45RA and the negative fraction was taken as the memory subset. After blood collection by leukapheresis, PBMCs were isolated using Ficoll-Histopaque density gradient centrifugation and then cryopreserved in the vapor phase of liquid nitrogen. Analytical flow cytometry was used to check the purity and quantity of every magnetically sorted T cell population. Genomic DNA was isolated from each sorted fraction and quantified by UV absorbance on a Nanodrop 2000c. This specimen comes from a study of shared clonotypes between healthy human individuals (TCRdb year 2020). In the study overall: The cohort comprised two women and a few men aged 18 to 49 years. For each donor, CD4 naive and CD4 memory were each given three plates, CD8 naive was given two plates, and CD8 memory was given one plate. The study deeply sequenced blood TCR repertoires of several healthy adults to estimate repertoire size and the extent of clonotype sharing between individuals. Different laboratories and diverse techniques were used to prepare libraries and sequence TCR repertoires, to increase sequencing depth and limit assay-specific biases. Per donor, leukapheresis produced somewhere between about 0.85 and 8.9 billion PBMCs. Overall study results and their limits: The small number of donors limited the genetic and exposure-history diversity represented. Incomplete sequencing was indicated by rarefaction of sorted-subset datasets, despite the large sequencing depth. Compared with non-shared clonotypes, clonotypes shared by all four sorted-subset donors had higher generation probabilities. Across several donors, approximately 4.9% of naive CD4, more than 3% of naive CD8, about 2.3% of memory CD4, and roughly 0.4% of memory CD8 clonotypes were shared. Naive subsets generally had larger estimated clonotype richness than memory subsets. Pairwise subsampling led to the expectation that sequencing depth would affect the degree of clonotype sharing among donors. Sampling was restricted to blood, and TCR repertoires in tissue are likely to differ from TCR repertoires in blood.

There are 13 amino acids in the CDR3, from cysteine to phenylalanine inclusive. Only the CDR3 portion is preserved as DNA: 39 bases, with reading frame beginning at the first base. V drops 0 bases and J drops 3 bases, leaving 5 bases in between. According to the germline V gene, CDR1 reads KGHSH and CDR2 reads LQKENI. This receptor chain uses TRBV18 and TRBJ2-5; the D gene cannot be resolved reliably. The TCR was taken from a young man in good health. Source material: naive CD4+ T cells sorted from blood. This specimen's cell subset or site label, per the study, means: CD45RA+ positively selected. The DNA is as follows: TGTGCCAGCTCACCACCGGCTGAAGAGACCCAGTACTTC. Its translation reads: CASSPPAEETQYF.